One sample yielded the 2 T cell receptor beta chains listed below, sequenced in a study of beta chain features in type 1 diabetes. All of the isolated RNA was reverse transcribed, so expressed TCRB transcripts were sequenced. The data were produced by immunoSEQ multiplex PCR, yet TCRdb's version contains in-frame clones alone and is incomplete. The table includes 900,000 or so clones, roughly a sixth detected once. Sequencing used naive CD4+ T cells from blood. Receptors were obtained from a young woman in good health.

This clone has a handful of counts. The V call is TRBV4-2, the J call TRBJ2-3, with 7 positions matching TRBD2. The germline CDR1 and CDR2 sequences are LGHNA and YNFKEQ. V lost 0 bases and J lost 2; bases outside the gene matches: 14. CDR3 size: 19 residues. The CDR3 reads CASSQDPRGGSPDTDTQYF. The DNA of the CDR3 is TGTGCCAGCAGCCAAGATCCCCGCGGCGGGAGTCCCGACACAGATACGCAGTATTTT.

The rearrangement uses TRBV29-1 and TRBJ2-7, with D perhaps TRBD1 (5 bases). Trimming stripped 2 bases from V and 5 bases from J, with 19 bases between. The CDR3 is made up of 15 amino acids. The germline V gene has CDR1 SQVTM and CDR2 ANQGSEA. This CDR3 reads CSVEYGWGRVNEQYF. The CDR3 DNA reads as TGCAGCGTTGAATACGGGTGGGGCAGGGTGAACGAGCAGTACTTC.